The source of this T cell receptor beta chain is a study of beta chain features in type 1 diabetes. Study-level points and caveats: Reads derived from cDNA could over-represent cells showing high TCR expression. With patients and controls alike, PCR might favor shorter templates to an equal degree.

The germline V and J ends were trimmed by 2 bases and 10 bases, with 15 bases remaining between them. The CDR3 consists of 13 residues. The germline CDR1 and CDR2 sequences are SQVTM and ANQGSEA. This clone has just a few counts. The antigen is not known. The investigators reverse transcribed all of the isolated RNA, so they sequenced expressed TCRB transcripts. The data were produced by immunoSEQ multiplex PCR, yet TCRdb's version contains in-frame clones alone and is incomplete. The sample carries around 310,000 clones, about 10% recorded once. This rearrangement joins TRBV29-1 to TRBJ2-1; TRBD1 might be the D (6 bases). The material sequenced was naive CD4+ T cells from blood. The TCR sequence derives from a woman aged 25 to 39 in good health. The CDR3 protein is CSVEPILGTEQFF. CDR3 nucleotide sequence: TGCAGCGTTGAACCTATCCTCGGGACAGAGCAGTTCTTC.